The 17 T cell receptor beta chains in this list originate from one sample, sequenced in a study of T-cell reconstitution after alpha-beta-depleted transplantation in children. Preparation of the TCRbeta library used unique molecular identifiers. A single record per CDR3 protein comes from TCRdb applying MiXCR to the PCR reads. The sample comprises hundreds of thousands of distinct CDR3 sequences, approximately 15% of which are singletons, and about 1.1% rests with the top ten. Sequencing was performed on PBMCs from the stem cell graft donor, taken from the stem cell graft. These receptors were collected from a human donor who donated a stem cell graft to a child with acute myeloid leukemia.

This clonotype was seen ten or more times. The rearrangement joins TRBV20-1 to TRBJ2-5; D is ambiguous. The CDR3 is made up of 12 amino acids. V gave up 6 bases and J gave up 0 bases, with 8 bases separating them. The germline V gene has CDR1 DFQATT and CDR2 SNEGSKA (reference sequence). The CDR3 reads CSAKTDQETQYF. The CDR3 DNA sequence: TGCAGTGCGAAGACGGACCAAGAGACCCAGTACTTC.

The rearrangement uses TRBV28 and TRBJ1-1; TRBD1 is a possible D gene (5 bases). The V gene's germline CDR1 is MDHEN and CDR2 SYDVKM. The length of the CDR3 is 11 residues. Trimming removed 11 bases at V and 1 base at J, with 8 bases between. In DNA, the CDR3 is TGTGCCGCAGGACAGAACACTGAAGCTTTCTTT. This sequence encodes CAAGQNTEAFF. The variable domain in full, with the rest retrieved from reference TRBV28 and TRBJ1-1, is DVKVTQSSRYLVKRTGEKVFLECVQDMDHENMFWYRQDPGLGLRLIYFSYDVKMKEKGDIPEGYSVSREKKERFSLILESASTNQTSMYLCAAGQNTEAFFGQGTRLTVV.

In its sample, this clonotype was seen many times. J is TRBJ1-5 and V is TRBV20-1; D is perhaps TRBD1 (5 bases). The CDR3 runs 18 residues. Germline-derived CDR1 and CDR2 are DFQATT and SNEGSKA (reference sequence). Trimming stripped 6 bases from V and 1 base from J, with 25 bases between. CDR3 bases: TGCAGTGCCATGCGGGGCAGGGAAACGAGTGGGAGCAATCAGCCCCAGCATTTT. It is translated as CSAMRGRETSGSNQPQHF.

This chain uses TRBV20-1 with TRBJ1-2; no clear D. Germline CDR1 is DFQATT and CDR2 is SNEGSKA (reference sequence). The CDR3 contains 11 residues. V lost 4 bases, J lost 10 bases, and 13 bases lay in between. CDR3 region: CSATPGLFYTF. The CDR3 nucleotides are TGCAGTGCTACCCCGGGGTTGTTCTACACCTTC.

This clonotype was recorded at least ten times. This chain links TRBV20-1 with TRBJ1-4; no reliable D call. Germline V gene sequence: CDR1 DFQATT, CDR2 SNEGSKA (reference sequence). There are 14 residues in the CDR3. Trimming took 5 bases from V and 7 from J, leaving 17 bases between them. CDR3 sequence: CSAFDEGLTEKLFF. The CDR3 region has the DNA TGCAGTGCTTTCGACGAGGGATTGACTGAAAAACTGTTTTTT.

This clonotype was counted ten times or more. This chain uses TRBV29-1 with TRBJ1-1; a weak D match, TRBD1 (5 bases). Germline values: CDR1 SQVTM, CDR2 ANQGSEA. This CDR3 spans 14 amino acids. Between the trimmed V and J ends, which lost 5 bases and 1 base, there was a span of 14 bases. The CDR3 protein is CSVNLGRSNTEAFF. The DNA of the CDR3 is TGCAGCGTTAACCTGGGACGGTCGAACACTGAAGCTTTCTTT.

This chain joins TRBV6-7 and TRBJ1-1, with TRBD1 matching 7 bases. TRBV6-7 is an open reading frame whose function is uncertain. The CDR3 has 19 residues. Losses at the gene ends were 9 bases for V and 2 bases for J; bases not matched to a gene: 24. CDR3: CASPTTYRPQGPLNTEAFF. In DNA form, the CDR3 reads TGTGCCAGTCCGACCACCTATCGGCCACAGGGGCCCCTTAACACTGAAGCTTTCTTT.

Many counts were recorded for this clonotype. The chain uses TRBV20-1 and TRBJ1-4; 8 bases agree with TRBD1. J gave up 9 bases and V 4 bases, and 10 bases lay outside the gene matches. The CDR3 is 14 amino acids. Germline lookup yields CDR1 DFQATT and CDR2 SNEGSKA (reference sequence). CDR3 DNA sequence: TGCAGTGCTATTGCGGACAGGGAGTTCCAAAAACTGTTTTTT. This encodes CSAIADREFQKLFF.

The chain combines TRBV14 with TRBJ2-1, with 7 bases aligning to TRBD2. The CDR3 is 15 amino acids. V was clipped by 4 bases and J by 2 bases; unmatched bases: 5. Per germline, CDR1 SGHDN and CDR2 FVKESK. CDR3: CASSLLAYTYNEQFF. DNA of the CDR3: TGTGCCAGCAGCCTACTAGCGTACACCTACAATGAGCAGTTCTTC.

The rearrangement joins TRBV7-8 to TRBJ2-7; D perhaps matches TRBD2 (8 bases). Trimming cost V 8 bases and J 1 base, with 18 bases left between them. The CDR3 consists of 15 residues. Germline CDR1 reads SGHVS; CDR2 reads FQNEAQ. Written as DNA, the CDR3 is TGTGCCAGCGGCCGGGGGGGACAGCGATCCTACGAGCAGTACTTC. Translating it yields CASGRGGQRSYEQYF.

This clonotype appeared many times. V and J are TRBV21-1 and TRBJ1-1. TRBV21-1 is labeled a pseudogene. The length of the CDR3 is 14 residues. CDR3 in amino acids: CASPPTLGETEAFF. CDR3 sequence (DNA): TGTGCCAGTCCGCCCACCCTAGGGGAGACTGAAGCTTTCTTT.

This clonotype was detected many times. The rearrangement joins TRBV20-1 to TRBJ2-1, with 12 bases identical to TRBD2. The CDR3 has 15 residues. After removal of 2 bases from V and 8 bases from J, the junction contained 7 bases not matched to a gene. Germline CDR1 reads DFQATT; CDR2 reads SNEGSKA (reference sequence). The CDR3 loop is CSARKLAGGQDEQFF. DNA of the CDR3: TGCAGTGCTAGAAAACTAGCGGGGGGCCAGGATGAGCAGTTCTTC.

About this clonotype: This sequence may be a read error, since a much larger clone differs from it by one base. V is TRBV7-2 and J is TRBJ2-7; perhaps TRBD2 as D (7 bases). Germline assignment: CDR1 SGHTA and CDR2 FQGNSA. The CDR3 totals 17 residues. The ends were cut back, 0 bases at V and 0 bases at J, with 15 bases in the middle. CDR3 nucleotides: TGTGCCAGCAGCTTAGCCAGAAGGGGGGGACTCTCCTACGAGCAGTACTTC. Residues: CASSLARRGGLSYEQYF.

This clonotype was detected many times. J is TRBJ1-1 and V is TRBV20-1; D call uncertain. The CDR3 contains 15 residues. The V and J ends lost 5 bases and 0 bases respectively, with 16 bases between them. Germline assignment: CDR1 DFQATT and CDR2 SNEGSKA (reference sequence). DNA of the CDR3: TGCAGTGCTCGCGGCGGAGCTCAGATGAACACTGAAGCTTTCTTT. It translates to CSARGGAQMNTEAFF.

This clonotype was counted between two and nine times. The V gene is TRBV20-1, the J gene TRBJ2-1, with D uncertain. Between the trimmed V and J ends, which lost 2 bases and 0 bases, there was a span of 17 bases. CDR3 length: 17 residues. Germline V gene data show CDR1 as DFQATT and CDR2 as SNEGSKA (reference sequence). The DNA for the CDR3 is TGCAGTGCTAGACCACCGACTCGGATCCGCTCCTACAATGAGCAGTTCTTC. This translates into CSARPPTRIRSYNEQFF.

This clonotype came up a few times. The V call is TRBV5-1, the J call TRBJ1-6, with D perhaps TRBD1 (5 bases). The CDR3 contains 14 residues. V dropped 5 bases and J dropped 11 bases, with 17 bases sitting between them. Germline CDR1 and CDR2: SGHRS and YFSETQ. The CDR3 loop reads CASRPDPGFAPLHF. The DNA for the CDR3 is TGCGCCAGCAGACCTGACCCAGGGTTTGCACCCCTCCACTTT.

The table lists this clonotype with many counts. The rearrangement links TRBV29-1 to TRBJ2-5, with 11 nucleotides matching TRBD1. This CDR3 region has 14 residues. Germline V gene lookup returns CDR1 SQVTM and CDR2 ANQGSEA. The V and J ends lost 5 bases and 4 bases, in that order; junction bases with no gene match: 6. CDR3 protein: CSVRTGGAGETQYF. The CDR3 bases are TGCAGCGTTCGGACAGGGGGCGCGGGAGAGACCCAGTACTTC.